The T cell receptor (beta chain) under discussion was sequenced for a study of regulatory T cells in long-lasting Graves disease. Sample time point: newly diagnosed GD, antithyroid drugs for less than 3 months. RNA extracted from PBMCs served as the sequencing template. This clonotype was detected only a few times. A much larger clone differs by one base, so this may be a read error. This CDR3 has 16 amino acids. The germline V gene encodes CDR1 KGHSH and CDR2 LQKENI. Arm-PCR with iRepertoire HTBI primers amplified the CDR3 regions for these TCR beta libraries. Original analysis: The samples yielded 62 TRBV and roughly 13 TRBJ segments. TCRdb reanalysed the multiplex PCR reads using MiXCR and keeps one entry per CDR3 protein. The V and J calls were determined by TCRdb, not by the authors. The table includes roughly 220,000 distinct CDR3 sequences, around 18% detected once.

V and J are TRBV18 and TRBJ2-1; D possibly corresponds to TRBD2 (6 bases). The receptor comes from a female donor with Graves disease. Sample: peripheral blood mononuclear cells (PBMCs), taken at new diagnosis, from a patient treated with antithyroid drugs. The CDR3 loop reads CASSPGASATYSEQFF. The CDR3 nucleotides read TGTGCCAGCTCACCGGGAGCTAGCGCCACCTACAGTGAGCAGTTCTTC.